This T cell receptor (beta chain) was recovered during a study of T cells in Graves' hyperthyroidism and ophthalmopathy. Study-wide background: Blood was drawn when the patient was first diagnosed and still untreated.

General study findings and limits: Separating ophthalmopathy from stable hyperthyroidism was achieved by a 13 V-J model. Blood held most thyroid clonotypes expanded above 0.001 frequency.

Amplification of TCR beta CDR3 regions was performed using RNA transcripts as template. During a first-round RT-PCR of the TCR CDR3, the HTBI primer set was used. TCRdb re-called the multiplex PCR reads through MiXCR, storing one row per CDR3 protein. Of a few hundred thousand distinct CDR3 sequences in the sample, roughly 13% were seen once. As regards this clonotype: Antigen unknown.

V dropped 4 bases and J dropped 3; count of bases not matched to a gene: 9. The CDR3 extends over 17 amino acids. Germline CDR1 reads SEHNR; CDR2 reads FQNEAQ (reference sequence). The material sequenced was blood. The rearrangement uses TRBV7-9 and TRBJ2-2, with 9 bases lining up with TRBD1. This clonotype was sampled from a man aged 25-40 years with Graves' hyperthyroidism that later progressed to Graves' ophthalmopathy. CDR3 region: CASSSPRGQGHTGELFF. CDR3 nucleotides: TGTGCCAGCAGCTCCCCGAGGGGACAGGGACACACCGGGGAGCTGTTTTTT.